A selection of T cell receptor beta chains follows, all from one sample in a study of siplizumab effects on memory and regulatory T cells. Here immunoSEQ multiplex PCR was the method, and the copy in TCRdb shows in-frame clones only, minus some. The sample lists some 87,000 clones; approximately 90% were seen once. Sequenced input: CD4+ T cells sorted from blood. These TCRs come from a human donor in good health. Both conserved end residues are part of each CDR3. A D gene is named only where the DNA matches it firmly. Expanded clones get a size class; other rows say once, few or many, or leave the size out.

J gene,D gene,clone size,V gene,CDR3 DNA,CDR3 protein
TRBJ1-1,.,.,TRBV5-1,TGCGCCAGCAGCTTGGGGGGCGCGGTTGAAGCTTTCTTT,CASSLGGAVEAFF
TRBJ1-1,TRBD1,.,TRBV7-9,TGTGCCAGCAGCCCCCCGGGACAGGGGAACACTGAAGCTTTCTTT,CASSPPGQGNTEAFF
TRBJ2-5,.,.,TRBV28,TGTGCCAGCAGTCCCCACGGACGGCCACAAGAGACCCAGTACTTC,CASSPHGRPQETQYF
TRBJ1-2,.,.,TRBV18,TGTGCCAGCTCACCAAACGGTGGCTACACCTTC,CASSPNGGYTF
TRBJ2-2,.,.,TRBV6-5,TGTGCCAGCAGTTATCGCCAAAACACCGGGGAGCTGTTTTTT,CASSYRQNTGELFF
TRBJ1-5,.,.,TRBV7-9,TGTGCCAGCACTGTACAGGGTCAGGCTCAGCCCCAGCATTTT,CASTVQGQAQPQHF
TRBJ2-6,.,.,TRBV19,TGTGCCAGTAGCCTAGGGGTCCCAAGCTCTGGGGCCAACGTCCTGACTTTC,CASSLGVPSSGANVLTF
TRBJ1-1,.,.,TRBV19,TGTGCCAGTAGAGCCCCAGGTAGGGACACTGAAGCTTTCTTT,CASRAPGRDTEAFF
TRBJ2-7,.,few,TRBV2,TGTGCCAGCAGTGAAGCCGGGGTAAGCTCCTACGAGCAGTACTTC,CASSEAGVSSYEQYF
TRBJ2-3,.,.,TRBV5-6,TGTGCCAGCAGCTTACCTCTTAGCACAGATACGCAGTATTTT,CASSLPLSTDTQYF
TRBJ1-3,.,once,TRBV7-9,TGTGCCATCCGCAGGGGCGTCTCTGGAAACACCATATATTTT,CAIRRGVSGNTIYF
TRBJ2-1,TRBD2,.,TRBV28,TGTGCCACCAGAGCGGGAGGTATCAATGAGCAGTTCTTC,CATRAGGINEQFF
TRBJ2-3,.,.,TRBV20-1,TGCAGTGCATCGGCTGATACGCAGTATTTT,CSASADTQYF
TRBJ2-5,.,once,TRBV5-1,TGCGCCAGCAGCTTGGTTCCACTAGCTGGCGGGTTCCAAGAGACCCAGTACTTC,CASSLVPLAGGFQETQYF
TRBJ2-6,.,.,TRBV11-1,TGTGCCAGCAGCTTAGCGAGAACAGGGTATGGGGCCAACGTCCTGACTTTC,CASSLARTGYGANVLTF
TRBJ2-7,.,.,TRBV28,TGTGCCAGCAGTTCACCCGATGGGGCTAGGGAGCAGTACTTC,CASSSPDGAREQYF